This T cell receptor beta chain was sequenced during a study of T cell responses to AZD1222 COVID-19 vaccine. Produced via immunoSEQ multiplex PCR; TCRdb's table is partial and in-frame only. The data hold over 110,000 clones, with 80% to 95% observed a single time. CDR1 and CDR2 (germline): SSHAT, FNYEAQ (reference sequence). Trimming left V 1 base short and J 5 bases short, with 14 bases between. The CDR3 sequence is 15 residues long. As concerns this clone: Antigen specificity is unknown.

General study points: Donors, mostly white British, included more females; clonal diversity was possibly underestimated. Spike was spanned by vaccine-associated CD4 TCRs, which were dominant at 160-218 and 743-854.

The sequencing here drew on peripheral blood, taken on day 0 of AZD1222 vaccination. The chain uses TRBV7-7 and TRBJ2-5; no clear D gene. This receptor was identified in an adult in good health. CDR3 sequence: CASSLEASPRETQYF. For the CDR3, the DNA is TGTGCCAGCAGCTTAGAAGCCTCACCGAGGGAGACCCAGTACTTC.